The T cell receptor (beta chain) described here comes from a study of beta chain features in type 1 diabetes. Study-wide background: Comparable age, gender and cell yields were observed in patients relative to healthy donors. Analysis included over 90 million sorted cells drawn from all samples. Study-level findings and limits: Shorter TCRB CDR3s, moderately but significantly so, were found in Type 1 diabetes patients in all four CD4+ subsets. Sequencing of cDNA might inflate the share of cells that strongly express TCR.

This clone was counted a few times. Its antigen is unidentified. The CDR3 totals 15 residues. Per germline, CDR1 MNHNY and CDR2 SVGAGI (reference sequence). The V gene end was trimmed by 1 base and the J gene end by 5 bases; junction bases not matched to a gene: 7. Reverse transcribing all isolated RNA meant expressed TCRB transcripts were sequenced. Sequencing used immunoSEQ multiplex PCR; TCRdb keeps in-frame clones, though not all of them. This sample yields some 350,000 clones, of which about 13% are seen a single time; roughly 0.016% belongs to the top ten. Specimen: naive CD4+ T cells from blood. This sequence originates from a woman younger than 30 with type 1 diabetes. This sequence joins TRBV6-6 and TRBJ1-2, with TRBD1 identical over 7 bases. The CDR3: CASSYFNRGSYGYTF. The CDR3 DNA reads as TGTGCCAGCAGTTACTTTAACAGGGGAAGTTATGGCTACACCTTC.